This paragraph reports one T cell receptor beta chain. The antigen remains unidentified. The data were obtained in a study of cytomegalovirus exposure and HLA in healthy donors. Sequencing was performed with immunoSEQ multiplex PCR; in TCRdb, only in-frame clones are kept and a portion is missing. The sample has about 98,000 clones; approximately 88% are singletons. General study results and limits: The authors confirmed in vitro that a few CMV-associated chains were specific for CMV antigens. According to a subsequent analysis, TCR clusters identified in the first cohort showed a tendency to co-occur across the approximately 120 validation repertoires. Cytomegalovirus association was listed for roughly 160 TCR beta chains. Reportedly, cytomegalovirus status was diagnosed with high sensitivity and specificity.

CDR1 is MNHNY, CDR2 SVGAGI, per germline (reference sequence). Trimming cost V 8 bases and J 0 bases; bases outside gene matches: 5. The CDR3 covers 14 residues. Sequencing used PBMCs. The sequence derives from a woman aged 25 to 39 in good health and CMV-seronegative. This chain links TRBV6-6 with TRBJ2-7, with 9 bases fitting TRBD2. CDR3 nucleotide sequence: TGTGCCAGCTGCCTAGCGGGACCCTCCTACGAGCAGTACTTC. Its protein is CASCLAGPSYEQYF.